This T cell receptor beta chain was sequenced for a study of blood T cell repertoires in COVID-19. Overall study: Samples taken during acute and convalescent COVID-19 were collected in the United States, Italy and Spain.

Assay: immunoSEQ multiplex PCR; the TCRdb copy retains only in-frame clones and omits some. The profile shows under 450,000 clones, 90% to 95% of them singletons. Clinical history reported by participants formed the basis on which cohorts were assigned. The sequenced sample was PBMCs or T cells enriched from blood (not recorded which). The clonotype comes from a woman between 40 and 50 years old who had been exposed to COVID-19.

The CDR3 nucleotides are TGTGCCAGCAGCACTAGCGGGGGGTACAATGAGCAGTTCTTC. It is translated as CASSTSGGYNEQFF. The chain joins TRBV11-3 to TRBJ2-1, with 12 bases fitting TRBD2. CDR3 size: 14 residues. The ends lost 5 bases at V and 4 bases at J; junction bases unmatched: 0. Germline-derived CDR1 and CDR2 are SGHNT and YENEEA.